The present T cell receptor beta chain was sequenced within a study of T-cell reconstitution after alpha-beta-depleted transplantation in children. Study-wide results and caveats: From newly produced T cells came most of the T-cell counts and diversity one year after transplant. Surviving recipient T cells and thymic progenitors accounted for the high day-60 TCRbeta diversity observed in some patients. Reportedly, only several hundred clones from non-depleted graft cells drove alpha-beta T-cell counts at about two months.

Note on this clonotype: Its antigen is as yet unknown.

TCRbeta library construction was performed incorporating unique molecular identifiers. MiXCR, run by TCRdb on the PCR reads, gives a single entry per CDR3 protein. The sample contains around 300,000 distinct CDR3 sequences, nearly 8% of which appear only once. V was trimmed by 0 bases and J by 6 bases, leaving 12 bases between them. Germline V gives CDR1 SGHTA, CDR2 FQGNSA. This CDR3 spans 15 amino acids. The source of this sequence is a female patient aged 2-15 years who had a stem cell transplant for Fanconi anemia, so the T cells may come from the graft donor. This sequence joins TRBV7-2 and TRBJ2-1; TRBD2 is a possible D gene (6 bases). The sample in question was peripheral blood, obtained 360 days after TCRalphabeta/CD19-depleted stem cell transplant. The CDR3 loop is CASSLALAWANEQFF. The CDR3 region has the DNA TGTGCCAGCAGCTTAGCACTAGCTTGGGCCAATGAGCAGTTCTTC.